These 28 T cell receptor beta chains came from one sample sequenced in a study of regulatory T cells in long-lasting Graves disease. In building TCR beta libraries, iRepertoire HTBI primers were used together with Arm-PCR of CDR3 regions. TCRdb reanalysed the multiplex PCR reads using MiXCR and keeps one entry per CDR3 protein. The sample has approximately 400,000 distinct CDR3 sequences, less than 20% seen once; the top ten hold approximately 21%. Time point given: newly diagnosed GD, antithyroid drugs for less than 3 months. From PBMCs, RNA was extracted and then used to make the TCR library. The input for sequencing was peripheral blood mononuclear cells (PBMCs), taken at new diagnosis, from a patient treated with antithyroid drugs. These receptors came from a female donor with Graves disease.

This clonotype was counted ten times or more. The DNA of the CDR3 is TGTGCCAGCTCACCACAAACGCGCGAGCAGTACTTC. Protein: CASSPQTREQYF. This chain links TRBV18 with TRBJ2-7; D is unclear. Trimming left V 1 base short and J 6 bases short, with 7 bases between. Germline V gives CDR1 KGHSH, CDR2 LQKENI. The CDR3 extends over 12 amino acids. Drawing the rest from reference TRBV18 and TRBJ2-7, the complete variable domain is NAGVMQNPRHLVRRRGQEARLRCSPMKGHSHVYWYRQLPEEGLKFMVYLQKENIIDESGMPKERFSAEFPKEGPSILRIQQVVRGDSAAYFCASSPQTREQYFGPGTRLTVT.

This clonotype has a count of ten or more. V usage is TRBV7-3 and J usage is TRBJ1-1; D ambiguous. This CDR3 region has 12 residues. Per germline, CDR1 SGHTA and CDR2 FQGTGA. The V end was cut by 7 bases, the J end by 0 bases, with 6 bases between. CDR3 in amino acids: CASNLVNTEAFF. CDR3 DNA sequence: TGTGCCAGCAACCTCGTGAACACTGAAGCTTTCTTT. Variable domain in full (rest from reference TRBV7-3 and TRBJ1-1): GAGVSQTPSNKVTEKGKYVELRCDPISGHTALYWYRQSLGQGPEFLIYFQGTGAADDSGLPNDRFFAVRPEGSVSTLKIQRTERGDSAVYLCASNLVNTEAFFGQGTRLTVV.

This clonotype has ten or more counts. The V gene is TRBV29-1, the J gene TRBJ2-1; D might be TRBD2 (7 bases). This CDR3 has 17 residues. The V end was cut by 3 bases, the J end by 4 bases, with 22 bases between. CDR1 SQVTM and CDR2 ANQGSEA come from the germline V gene. This CDR3 reads CSVDSSGGLAEYNEQFF. The CDR3 nucleotides read TGCAGCGTTGATTCTTCCGGGGGGCTAGCGGAGTACAATGAGCAGTTCTTC.

The CDR3 protein is CATSDLKTGGGEQFF. The CDR3 coding sequence is TGTGCCACCAGTGATTTGAAGACAGGGGGTGGTGAGCAGTTCTTC. The chain carries TRBV24-1 and TRBJ2-1, with 9 bases matching TRBD1. Trimming took 0 bases from V and 9 from J; bases not matched to a gene: 5. This CDR3 has 15 amino acids. Germline CDR1 KGHDR, CDR2 SFDVKD.

This clonotype was recorded many times. Here the CDR3 reads CASEIARVGEQYF. In DNA form, the CDR3 reads TGTGCCAGCGAGATAGCCCGGGTCGGGGAGCAGTACTTC. The chain links TRBV28 to TRBJ2-7; the D is unclear. V shed 8 bases and J shed 7 bases, with 18 bases lying between them. The CDR3 is 13 amino acids. Per germline, CDR1 MDHEN and CDR2 SYDVKM.

In its sample, this clonotype was seen many times. This chain links TRBV27 with TRBJ2-3; D perhaps matches TRBD1 (6 bases). The CDR3 sequence is 14 residues long. Germline V gene data show CDR1 as MNHEY and CDR2 as SMNVEV (reference sequence). V was cut by 2 bases and J by 5 bases, with 11 bases left in between. CDR3 bases: TGTGCCAGCAGTTTAGGGCAGGGGCAAGATACGCAGTATTTT. It specifies CASSLGQGQDTQYF.

This clonotype occurred many times. The chain couples TRBV12-3 or TRBV12-4 to TRBJ1-2; possible D gene TRBD1, 6 bases. Deletions cut 5 bases from V and 6 bases from J, with 13 bases between. The CDR3 runs to 13 residues. The CDR3 DNA sequence: TGTGCCAGCAGTCCGGCTAGGGGGGATGGCTACACCTTC. Residues: CASSPARGDGYTF.

V gene TRBV7-9 combines with J gene TRBJ2-2; 8 bases line up with TRBD1. There are 16 residues in the CDR3. CDR1 and CDR2 (germline): SEHNR, FQNEAQ (reference sequence). V lost 6 bases and J lost 2; bases outside the gene matches: 8. CDR3 bases: TGTGCCAGCAGACCAACGGGACAGGCTAACACCGGGGAGCTGTTTTTT. This translates into CASRPTGQANTGELFF.

The gene calls are TRBV6-4 and TRBJ2-1, with 10 bases lining up with TRBD2. The V gene end was trimmed by 0 bases and the J gene end by 8 bases; junction bases not matched to a gene: 4. CDR1 and CDR2 from the germline V gene are MRHNA and SNTAGT. This CDR3 region has 15 residues. Here the CDR3 reads CASSDSPSGSDEQFF. The CDR3 DNA sequence: TGTGCCAGCAGTGACTCCCCTAGCGGGAGCGATGAGCAGTTCTTC.

This clonotype was seen at least ten times. The CDR3 nucleotides are TGTGCCAGCAGTTCAGGGTCTGAAGCTTTCTTT. As protein: CASSSGSEAFF. V usage is TRBV27 and J usage is TRBJ1-1; D may be TRBD1 (5 bases). This CDR3 is 11 amino acids long. Germline-derived CDR1 and CDR2 are MNHEY and SMNVEV (reference sequence). V lost 4 bases and J lost 6, with 6 bases in between.

Concerning this clonotype itself: A much larger clone differs by one base, so this may be a read error. This sequence joins TRBV6-1 and TRBJ1-5, with a possible D match to TRBD1 (5 bases). This CDR3 comprises 14 residues. V lost 5 bases to trimming and J lost 5 bases, with 13 bases between them. Germline-derived CDR1 and CDR2 are MNHNS and SASEGT. The CDR3 protein is CASSHPGDYQPQHF. For the CDR3, the DNA is TGTGCCAGCAGTCATCCGGGGGATTATCAGCCCCAGCATTTT.

This clonotype came up many times. The chain combines TRBV11-3 with TRBJ2-2; possibly TRBD1 or TRBD2 for D (6 bases each). Trimming took 6 bases from V and 4 from J, leaving 18 bases between them. Germline V lookup: CDR1 SGHNT, CDR2 YENEEA. The CDR3 is made up of 16 amino acids. The CDR3 region is CASSRTGGHFTGELFF. CDR3 nucleotides: TGTGCCAGCAGTAGAACCGGGGGACACTTCACCGGGGAGCTGTTTTTT.

This sequence joins TRBV4-1 and TRBJ1-5, with no clear D. Germline values: CDR1 MGHRA, CDR2 YSYEKL. The V end was cut by 0 bases, the J end by 4 bases, with 13 bases between. This CDR3 contains 16 residues. CDR3 region: CASSQERAVVNQPQHF. The CDR3 nucleotides are TGCGCCAGCAGCCAAGAAAGGGCAGTCGTTAATCAGCCCCAGCATTTT.

This chain connects TRBV29-1 to TRBJ2-2; possibly TRBD2 for D (5 bases). The CDR3 spans 15 residues. Germline lookup yields CDR1 SQVTM and CDR2 ANQGSEA. The V and J ends lost 4 bases and 6 bases respectively, with 18 bases between them. CDR3 nucleotide sequence: TGCAGCGTTGCGTGGGGTGGGAGTGTTGCCGGGGAGCTGTTTTTT. As protein: CSVAWGGSVAGELFF.

This clonotype appeared many times. This chain joins TRBV20-1 and TRBJ2-1; 12 positions match TRBD2. CDR1 is DFQATT, CDR2 SNEGSKA, per germline (reference sequence). Trimming cost V 5 bases and J 7 bases; bases outside gene matches: 15. The CDR3 loop spans 17 amino acids. The CDR3 loop is CSADGSSGRASMNEQFF. The CDR3, as DNA: TGCAGTGCTGACGGGTCTAGCGGGAGGGCCTCTATGAATGAGCAGTTCTTC.

This clonotype has a count of ten or more. This chain connects TRBV11-2 to TRBJ2-3, with D possibly TRBD1 on 6 matching bases. Germline values: CDR1 SGHAT, CDR2 FQNNGV. This CDR3 has 19 residues. The V and J ends lost 5 bases and 0 bases respectively, with 24 bases between them. The CDR3 region has the DNA TGTGCCAGCAGCGGTGAGGACAGTCAGAATTCAGGAAGCACAGATACGCAGTATTTT. Translation: CASSGEDSQNSGSTDTQYF.

This clonotype was seen at least ten times. The chain links TRBV6-5 to TRBJ2-7, with TRBD1 matching 7 bases. This CDR3 contains 14 residues. CDR1 MNHEY and CDR2 SVGAGI come from the germline V gene. V lost 2 bases to trimming and J lost 4 bases; unmatched junction nucleotides: 5. CDR3 residues: CASSYGTVAYEQYF. The CDR3 nucleotides read TGTGCCAGCAGTTACGGGACAGTGGCTTACGAGCAGTACTTC.

The sample holds many counts of this clonotype. The chain links TRBV2 to TRBJ1-6, with D perhaps matching TRBD1 (6 bases). The ends were cut back, 5 bases at V and 13 bases at J, with 12 bases in the middle. Germline assignment: CDR1 SNHLY and CDR2 FYNNEI. The CDR3 runs to 12 residues. The CDR3 is CASSFGQLPLHF. DNA for the CDR3: TGTGCCAGCAGTTTCGGACAGCTCCCCCTCCACTTT.

This clonotype was seen repeatedly, ten times or more. The gene calls are TRBV2 and TRBJ1-2, with unresolved D. The CDR3 spans 17 residues. Germline CDR1 is SNHLY and CDR2 is FYNNEI. Trimming shortened V by 5 bases and J by 1 base, and 20 bases separated the two germline ends. CDR3 sequence (DNA): TGTGCCAGCAGTATCGGGTCTTCCAAACTCTTTAACTATGGCTACACCTTC. Encoded protein: CASSIGSSKLFNYGYTF.

This clonotype was detected ten times or more. J is TRBJ1-1 and V is TRBV7-9; TRBD1 matches at 8 bases. This CDR3 region has 17 residues. Germline values: CDR1 SEHNR, CDR2 FQNEAQ (reference sequence). V lost 3 bases and J lost 1; bases outside the gene matches: 10. The CDR3: CASSFRSGTGPNTEAFF. Here the CDR3 DNA reads TGTGCCAGCAGCTTTCGTTCCGGGACAGGCCCGAACACTGAAGCTTTCTTT.

This clonotype occurred many times. Relative to the germline gene, one junction end is altered; a read error may explain this. The chain joins TRBV10-3 to TRBJ1-1; unclear D gene. The CDR3 totals 13 residues. In germline, CDR1 is ENHRY, CDR2 SYGVKD. The CDR3 region is CAISERSNTEAFF. The CDR3 coding sequence is TGTGCCATCAGTGAGAGATCAAACACCGAAGCTTTCTTT.

This clonotype was detected a few times. The chain combines TRBV5-6 with TRBJ1-2, with a weak D call TRBD1 (6 bases). V lost 0 bases to trimming and J lost 3 bases, with 9 bases between them. The CDR3 totals 14 residues. Germline CDR1 SGHDT, CDR2 YYEEEE. CDR3 sequence (DNA): TGTGCCAGCAGCTTGGCGGCAGGGGACTATGGCTACACCTTC. Translating gives CASSLAAGDYGYTF.

This clonotype has ten or more counts. J is TRBJ2-2 and V is TRBV6-2 or TRBV6-3; 9 nucleotides align to TRBD2. The CDR3 has 18 residues. V gave up 2 bases and J gave up 5 bases; unmatched junction bases: 12. CDR1 and CDR2 from the germline V gene are MNHEY and SVGEGT. The DNA of the CDR3 is TGTGCCAGCAGTTACCCGCCCTTGCGGGAGGGCCGGACCGGGGAGCTGTTTTTT. Its translation: CASSYPPLREGRTGELFF.

The V call is TRBV12-5, the J call TRBJ1-2; a possible D gene is TRBD1 (6 bases). V was cut by 7 bases and J by 5 bases, with 23 bases left in between. This CDR3 contains 16 residues. The germline CDR1 and CDR2 sequences are LGHNT and FRNRAP. The DNA for the CDR3 is TGTGCTAGTGTGGGGGCCGGTGGAGGGGGAACTTATGGCTACACCTTC. Translated, it gives CASVGAGGGGTYGYTF.

At least ten counts were recorded for this clonotype. The rearrangement uses TRBV27 and TRBJ1-2; possible D gene TRBD1, 6 bases. Looked up from germline, CDR1 is MNHEY and CDR2 is SMNVEV (reference sequence). V was shortened by 0 bases and J by 4 bases, with 6 bases between the two germline ends. The length of the CDR3 is 13 residues. The CDR3 region is CASSLSGGYGYTF. The CDR3 nucleotides are TGTGCCAGCAGTTTATCAGGGGGCTATGGCTACACCTTC.

The rearrangement uses TRBV6-1 and TRBJ2-3; perhaps TRBD2 as D (5 bases). The CDR3 spans 17 residues. Germline V lookup: CDR1 MNHNS, CDR2 SASEGT. V gave up 5 bases and J gave up 3 bases, with 21 bases separating them. The CDR3 sequence is CASSTHAEGLGTDTQYF. CDR3 nucleotides: TGTGCCAGCAGTACCCACGCCGAGGGCCTGGGAACAGATACGCAGTATTTT.

This chain uses TRBV4-3 with TRBJ2-3; D uncertain. The assigned J gene may be wrong: the sequence end matches TRBJ2-1 better. In germline, CDR1 is LGHNA, CDR2 YSLEER. CDR3 length: 18 amino acids. The CDR3 sequence: CASSQDADLVSEKYEQFF. The DNA for the CDR3 is TGCGCCAGCAGCCAAGACGCCGATCTGGTGTCAGAAAAGTACGAGCAGTTCTTC.

This clonotype was found a few times. J is TRBJ2-7 and V is TRBV25-1; perhaps TRBD2 as D (6 bases). With 1 base removed from V and 5 bases from J, the gap between germline ends came to 18 bases. The germline V gene has CDR1 MGHDK and CDR2 SYGVNS. The CDR3 is 16 residues long. This chain's CDR3 is CASSESPAGHGDEQYF. In DNA, the CDR3 is TGTGCCAGCAGTGAATCCCCAGCGGGTCACGGGGACGAGCAGTACTTC.